This T cell receptor (beta chain) was sequenced during a study of patients and donors after allogeneic stem cell transplantation. Comments on this clonotype: One end of the junction does not line up with germline, which may come from a read error.

TCRdb re-derived calls from the RT-PCR reads in MiXCR, one entry per CDR3 protein. The sample yields roughly 2,600 distinct CDR3 sequences, 3% to 5% seen once. This CDR3 has 16 residues. Germline V CDR1 and CDR2: GTSNPN, SVGIG (reference sequence). The TCR sequence derives from a human donor who was either an allogeneic HSCT recipient or a stem cell or donor lymphocyte infusion donor (not recorded which). It is not recorded whose cells these are; they may come from a transplant donor. Sequenced: blood, either unsorted or a sorted T cell fraction (not recorded which). J is TRBJ1-3 and V is TRBV30, with 7 bases aligning to TRBD1. The CDR3 region is CAWTQGQASSGNTIYF. In DNA form, the CDR3 reads TGTGCCTGGACCCAAGGACAGGCCAGCTCTGGAAACACCATATATTTC.